The text below deals with one T cell receptor beta chain. The antigen remains undetermined. This specimen belongs to a study of cytomegalovirus exposure and HLA in healthy donors. Broader study findings: Versus the approximately 700-donor mean, an Asian-associated ancestry cluster reportedly showed fewer N-insertions in a later analysis. In a later analysis, several top co-occurrence clusters appeared linked to parvovirus B19, influenza, CMV and Epstein-Barr virus.

The PCR ran on 60 Vbeta and 13 Jbeta primers. Profiling relied on immunoSEQ multiplex PCR, and the TCRdb table lists in-frame clones only, not all of them. The table records 35,000 to 40,000 clones, 85% to 95% of them present only once. The CDR3 has 16 amino acids. The trim removed 4 bases at V and 4 bases at J, leaving 12 bases unmatched. Germline CDR1 reads MNHEY; CDR2 reads SVGAGI. Each donor was nominally healthy when sampled (though unrecorded immune exposures were likely). The chain recombines TRBV6-5 with TRBJ2-5, with 7 bases that match TRBD1. The sequenced sample consisted of PBMCs. The TCR was taken from a woman under 30 in good health and CMV-seronegative. The DNA for the CDR3 is TGTGCCAGCAGTTCCTCCGGGACAGTGGGCCGAGAGACCCAGTACTTC. Translation gives CASSSSGTVGRETQYF.